Shown below are 30 T cell receptor beta chains from a single sample sequenced in a study of blood T cell repertoires in COVID-19. Clones were sequenced by immunoSEQ multiplex PCR, and TCRdb holds only the in-frame ones, with some missing. The sample lists more than 85,000 clones, around 74% occurring once. The specimen sequenced was peripheral blood. These receptors all stem from a woman in her 70s with acute or convalescent COVID-19.

The chain recombines TRBV20-1 with TRBJ2-7; D possibly corresponds to TRBD1 (5 bases). The CDR3 loop spans 11 amino acids. The V and J ends lost 5 bases and 3 bases respectively, with 8 bases between them. Looked up from germline, CDR1 is DFQATT and CDR2 is SNEGSKA (reference sequence). CDR3 residues: CSASTVYEQYF. The DNA of the CDR3 is TGCAGTGCTTCGACAGTCTACGAGCAGTACTTC.

The V gene is TRBV10-3, the J gene TRBJ2-3; D unclear. Trimming removed 2 bases from V and 7 bases from J, with 13 bases in between. This CDR3 is 14 amino acids long. Germline V gives CDR1 ENHRY, CDR2 SYGVKD. Written as DNA, the CDR3 is TGTGCCATCAGTGAGGGGCTGCCCCAGCATACGCAGTATTTT. This sequence encodes CAISEGLPQHTQYF.

In its sample, this clone was seen many times. V is TRBV2 and J is TRBJ2-2; perhaps TRBD2 as D (7 bases). This CDR3 is built from 16 residues. Germline V gene lookup returns CDR1 SNHLY and CDR2 FYNNEI. V dropped 0 bases and J dropped 7 bases, with 15 bases sitting between them. CDR3 DNA sequence: TGTGCCAGCAGTGAAGCCCCTGGGGGGGCAGGCGGGGAGCTGTTTTTT. This codes for CASSEAPGGAGGELFF.

The genes are TRBV10-3 and TRBJ2-3; D not resolved. The CDR3 contains 14 residues. Germline CDR1 and CDR2: ENHRY and SYGVKD. Deletions cut 2 bases from V and 6 bases from J, with 12 bases between. The CDR3 region has the DNA TGTGCCATCAGTGAGCCTAGGTCGGCGGATACGCAGTATTTT. Its translation: CAISEPRSADTQYF.

The chain carries TRBV9 and TRBJ2-3; 8 bases map to TRBD2. After removal of 3 bases from V and 0 bases from J, the junction contained 3 bases not matched to a gene. Germline CDR1 reads SGDLS; CDR2 reads YYNGEE. This CDR3 contains 15 residues. The CDR3 is CASSGAGASTDTQYF. In DNA, the CDR3 is TGTGCCAGCAGCGGAGCGGGGGCCAGCACAGATACGCAGTATTTT.

The chain combines TRBV6-5 with TRBJ1-1, with D possibly being TRBD1 (5 bases). This CDR3 is built from 14 residues. Germline V CDR1 and CDR2: MNHEY, SVGAGI. The ends were cut back, 7 bases at V and 6 bases at J, with 18 bases in the middle. Here the CDR3 DNA reads TGTGCCAGCACCCTGCTTCGGGGGGACTCTGAAGCTTTCTTT. Translating gives CASTLLRGDSEAFF.

The V gene is TRBV7-9, the J gene TRBJ2-2, with 9 bases lining up with TRBD2. CDR1 and CDR2 from the germline V gene are SEHNR and FQNEAQ (reference sequence). V lost 8 bases and J lost 6; bases outside the gene matches: 7. The CDR3 is 14 residues long. The CDR3 here is CASGRLAGPGELFF. The CDR3, as DNA: TGTGCCAGCGGAAGGCTAGCGGGGCCCGGGGAGCTGTTTTTT.

This chain connects TRBV30 to TRBJ1-2; TRBD1 matches 7 bases. Trimming at V came to 3 bases and at J to 5 bases, leaving 12 bases not matched to a gene. CDR3 length equals 15 residues. The germline CDR1 and CDR2 sequences are GTSNPN and SVGIG (reference sequence). DNA for the CDR3: TGTGCCTGGAGGAGAGACAGGGCGGCCAGGTATGGCTACACCTTC. Translation: CAWRRDRAARYGYTF. The variable domain in full, completed from reference TRBV30 and TRBJ1-2, reads SQTIHQWPATLVQPVGSPLSLECTVEGTSNPNLYWYRQAAGRGLQLLFYSVGIGQISSEVPQNLSASRPQDRQFILSSKKLLLSDSGFYLCAWRRDRAARYGYTFGSGTRLTVV.

This chain links TRBV4-1 with TRBJ2-5; TRBD2 agrees at 7 bases. Trimming cost V 4 bases and J 3 bases; bases outside gene matches: 14. The germline V gene has CDR1 MGHRA and CDR2 YSYEKL. The CDR3 is made up of 17 amino acids. The CDR3 region is CASSRWASGSREETQYF. The CDR3 bases are TGCGCCAGCAGCCGATGGGCTAGCGGAAGTCGGGAAGAGACCCAGTACTTC.

This clone was seen just once. This chain links TRBV5-1 with TRBJ2-2, with D hard to call. The CDR3 length is 14 residues. Looked up from germline, CDR1 is SGHRS and CDR2 is YFSETQ. Deletions cut 5 bases from V and 1 base from J, with 9 bases between. CDR3 bases: TGCGCCAGCAGTCCCACGGGGAACACCGGGGAGCTGTTTTTT. It translates to CASSPTGNTGELFF.

V is TRBV11-2 and J is TRBJ2-1, with 8 bases aligning to TRBD2. The junction had 16 bases not matched to a gene; V was cut back by 5 bases and J by 7 bases. The CDR3 has 17 amino acids. From germline, CDR1 is SGHAT and CDR2 FQNNGV. DNA of the CDR3: TGTGCCAGCAGCCGCCAGTTGAGCCTAGCGGGCGCAAATGAGCAGTTCTTC. As protein: CASSRQLSLAGANEQFF. The complete variable domain, with remaining parts taken from reference TRBV11-2 and TRBJ2-1, reads EAGVAQSPRYKIIEKRQSVAFWCNPISGHATLYWYQQILGQGPKLLIQFQNNGVVDDSQLPKDRFSAERLKGVDSTLKIQPAKLEDSAVYLCASSRQLSLAGANEQFFGPGTRLTVL.

The V and J genes are TRBV19 and TRBJ2-3; TRBD2 matches 7 bases. Germline-derived CDR1 and CDR2 are LNHDA and SQIVND (reference sequence). Trimming took 5 bases from V and 0 from J; bases not matched to a gene: 5. This CDR3 has 15 amino acids. Written as DNA, the CDR3 is TGTGCCAGTAGTCCTAGCGGTGCTAGCACAGATACGCAGTATTTT. Translated: CASSPSGASTDTQYF.

J is TRBJ2-2 and V is TRBV6-5, with D possibly being TRBD2 (5 bases). Germline assignment: CDR1 MNHEY and CDR2 SVGAGI. V lost 2 bases, J lost 5 bases, and 15 bases lay in between. This CDR3 is 16 amino acids long. CDR3 DNA sequence: TGTGCCAGCAGTTACCTGGTCCCTAGAGGGACCGGGGAGCTGTTTTTT. Translated, it gives CASSYLVPRGTGELFF.

At least ten counts were recorded for this clone. The chain joins TRBV28 to TRBJ1-2; D not resolved. V was clipped by 6 bases and J by 8 bases, with 19 bases between them. The CDR3 consists of 14 residues. Germline CDR1 MDHEN, CDR2 SYDVKM. The CDR3 DNA reads as TGTGCCAGCAGGAGTCCAGGCGTGGCCTGGGGCTACACCTTC. Amino acid sequence: CASRSPGVAWGYTF.

The rearrangement uses TRBV6-6 and TRBJ2-3, with D possibly being TRBD2 (6 bases). Germline values: CDR1 MNHNY, CDR2 SVGAGI (reference sequence). V was trimmed by 3 bases and J by 3 bases, leaving 10 bases between them. The CDR3 has 14 residues. The CDR3 sequence: CASSYAGRTDTQYF. The CDR3 DNA follows: TGTGCCAGCAGTTATGCGGGGCGGACAGATACGCAGTATTTT.

About this clone itself: This may be a read error, as it is one base from a much larger clone. This same CDR3 is encoded by further DNA sequences in the sample. The chain couples TRBV5-1 to TRBJ2-1; D might be TRBD2 (6 bases). Trimming cost V 0 bases and J 0 bases, with 7 bases left between them. CDR3 length: 15 amino acids. Germline-derived CDR1 and CDR2 are SGHRS and YFSETQ. The CDR3 reads CASSLDGGSYNEQFF. In DNA form, the CDR3 reads TGCGCCAGCAGCTTGGACGGGGGCTCCTACAATGAGCAGTTCTTC.

This clone was recorded a few times. CDR3 coding DNA: TGTGCCATCACACAGGGGGCGGAGAACACTGAAGCTTTCTTT. Encoded protein: CAITQGAENTEAFF. The V gene is TRBV10-3, the J gene TRBJ1-1; the match to TRBD1 covers 9 bases. This CDR3 is 14 amino acids long. V shed 7 bases, J shed 1 base, and the junction held 4 bases outside the gene matches. Germline lookup yields CDR1 ENHRY and CDR2 SYGVKD.

This clone showed up just a few times. The chain combines TRBV5-1 with TRBJ1-3; TRBD1 might be the D (5 bases). CDR1 SGHRS and CDR2 YFSETQ come from the germline V gene. The CDR3 runs 16 residues. With 4 bases removed from V and 0 bases from J, the gap between germline ends came to 14 bases. The DNA for the CDR3 is TGCGCCAGCAGCCTCCTCGGGGGTGGCTCTGGAAACACCATATATTTT. It codes for CASSLLGGGSGNTIYF. The variable domain in full, completed from reference TRBV5-1 and TRBJ1-3, reads KAGVTQTPRYLIKTRGQQVTLSCSPISGHRSVSWYQQTPGQGLQFLFEYFSETQRNKGNFPGRFSGRQFSNSRSEMNVSTLELGDSALYLCASSLLGGGSGNTIYFGEGSWLTVV.

This clone was found many times. The genes are TRBV28 and TRBJ1-5; possible D gene TRBD1, 6 bases. Trimming shortened V by 6 bases and J by 3 bases, and 21 bases separated the two germline ends. The germline CDR1 and CDR2 sequences are MDHEN and SYDVKM. The CDR3 is 17 amino acids. CDR3 bases: TGTGCCAGCAGCCCCCTCCCAGGACAGTCCATCAATCAGCCCCAGCATTTT. It specifies CASSPLPGQSINQPQHF.

V usage is TRBV7-2 and J usage is TRBJ1-6; no firm D call. The CDR3 spans 16 residues. V lost 5 bases and J lost 13, with 24 bases in between. CDR1 is SGHTA and CDR2 is FQGNSA in the germline V gene. CDR3 loop: CASSPTQDGTSGPLHF. CDR3 nucleotide sequence: TGTGCCAGCAGCCCAACCCAGGACGGAACCTCGGGGCCCCTCCACTTT.

Turning to this clone: This may be a read error: a much more frequent sequence differs by one nucleotide. V usage is TRBV3-1 (or the pseudogene TRBV3-2) and J usage is TRBJ1-3; D is uncertain. The CDR3 consists of 12 residues. Trimming left V 4 bases short and J 3 bases short, with 4 bases between. Germline assignment: CDR1 LGHDT and CDR2 YNNKEL (reference sequence). The CDR3 reads CASSPLGNTIYF. The CDR3 DNA is TGTGCCAGCAGCCCCCTTGGAAACACCATATATTTT.

This clone has only a few counts. The V call is TRBV6-5, the J call TRBJ1-2; D not resolved. Trimming took off 0 bases at V and 5 bases at J, with 10 bases between the two ends. In germline, CDR1 is MNHEY, CDR2 SVGAGI. CDR3 length equals 14 residues. The CDR3 here is CASSYSPGLYGYTF. The CDR3 DNA is TGTGCCAGCAGTTACTCGCCAGGTCTTTATGGCTACACCTTC.

The V call is TRBV7-7, the J call TRBJ1-3, with TRBD1 matching over 7 bases. V gave up 5 bases and J gave up 4 bases; unmatched junction bases: 2. This CDR3 spans 13 amino acids. The V gene's germline CDR1 is SSHAT and CDR2 FNYEAQ (reference sequence). The CDR3 bases are TGTGCCAGCAGCCCGGGACAGGGAAACACCATATATTTT. The encoded protein is CASSPGQGNTIYF. The whole variable domain, remainder taken from reference TRBV7-7 and TRBJ1-3, is GAGVSQSPRYKVTKRGQDVTLRCDPISSHATLYWYQQALGQGPEFLTYFNYEAQPDKSGLPSDRFSAERPEGSISTLTIQRTEQRDSAMYRCASSPGQGNTIYFGEGSWLTVV.

This chain connects TRBV4-3 to TRBJ1-4; TRBD1 aligns across 9 bases. V trimming: 4 bases; J trimming: 5 bases; junction bases outside the gene matches: 11. Germline assignment: CDR1 LGHNA and CDR2 YSLEER. The CDR3 has 17 amino acids. The CDR3 nucleotides read TGCGCCAGCAGCCTCCGGACTCCGGGACAGGGAAATGAAAAACTGTTTTTT. It yields the protein CASSLRTPGQGNEKLFF.

The CDR3 nucleotides are TGTGCCAGCAGCCCCGGGGAGCGGAATCAGCCCCAGCATTTT. It codes for CASSPGERNQPQHF. The chain employs TRBV7-2 and TRBJ1-5, with D unresolved. V was shortened by 5 bases and J by 4 bases, with 12 bases between the two germline ends. The CDR3 sequence is 14 residues long. Germline CDR1 and CDR2: SGHTA and FQGNSA. The entire variable domain, with the rest obtained from reference TRBV7-2 and TRBJ1-5, is as follows: GAGVSQSPSNKVTEKGKDVELRCDPISGHTALYWYRQSLGQGLEFLIYFQGNSAPDKSGLPSDRFSAERTGGSVSTLTIQRTQQEDSAVYLCASSPGERNQPQHFGDGTRLSIL.

This clone was detected only a few times. The same CDR3 arises from other DNA sequences in this sample as well. The chain employs TRBV7-9 and TRBJ1-4; the D is unclear. CDR3 size: 16 residues. V was shortened by 1 base and J by 0 bases, with 9 bases between the two germline ends. Germline assignment: CDR1 SEHNR and CDR2 FQNEAQ (reference sequence). CDR3 sequence reads: CASSLVSGTTNEKLFF. CDR3 DNA sequence: TGTGCCAGCAGCTTAGTTTCCGGGACAACTAATGAAAAACTGTTTTTT.

This rearrangement joins TRBV7-2 to TRBJ1-1, with TRBD1 identical over 7 bases. Looked up from germline, CDR1 is SGHTA and CDR2 is FQGNSA. The CDR3 is made up of 14 amino acids. The junction had 7 bases not matched to a gene; V was cut back by 5 bases and J by 4 bases. The CDR3 here is CASSPEQGFTEAFF. CDR3 nucleotide sequence: TGTGCCAGCAGCCCCGAACAGGGGTTCACTGAAGCTTTCTTT.

The chain combines TRBV9 with TRBJ2-2; 10 bases match TRBD1. Germline V gives CDR1 SGDLS, CDR2 YYNGEE. The CDR3 is made up of 18 amino acids. With V trimmed by 2 bases and J by 5 bases, 12 bases remained unmatched. CDR3 DNA: TGTGCCAGCAGCGTCAGGGGGGCGGGACAGGGGACGACCGGGGAGCTGTTTTTT. Translating it yields CASSVRGAGQGTTGELFF.

This chain joins TRBV4-3 and TRBJ1-4; D may be TRBD1 (5 bases). Germline CDR1 and CDR2: LGHNA and YSLEER. Trimming stripped 3 bases from V and 0 bases from J, with 11 bases between. This CDR3 comprises 16 residues. The CDR3 DNA sequence: TGCGCCAGCAGCCAGGAACAGGTTGCAACTAATGAAAAACTGTTTTTT. Protein: CASSQEQVATNEKLFF.

The rearrangement uses TRBV28 and TRBJ1-1; perhaps TRBD1 as D (5 bases). Germline V CDR1 and CDR2: MDHEN, SYDVKM. The germline V and J ends were trimmed by 7 bases and 1 base, with 13 bases remaining between them. The CDR3 is made up of 14 amino acids. CDR3 coding DNA: TGTGCCAGCACCCCAGGGAGGGGGAACACTGAAGCTTTCTTT. This codes for CASTPGRGNTEAFF. The full variable domain, with the rest looked up from reference TRBV28 and TRBJ1-1, is DVKVTQSSRYLVKRTGEKVFLECVQDMDHENMFWYRQDPGLGLRLIYFSYDVKMKEKGDIPEGYSVSREKKERFSLILESASTNQTSMYLCASTPGRGNTEAFFGQGTRLTVV.